These 5 T cell receptor beta chains came from one sample sequenced in a study of blood T cell repertoires in COVID-19 (dated by TCRdb to the early 2020s). Library creation used the immunoSEQ multiplex PCR assay. TCRdb limited this immuneACCESS table to in-frame rearrangements with V and J called. A share of clones is missing; checked studies link under half to unresolved V genes, and the rest is unexplained. The sample data list hundreds of thousands of clones, and more than 90% of these were observed just once. The top ten hold around 2.5% of the sample. The material sequenced was PBMCs or T cells enriched from blood (not recorded which). These receptors were collected from a man aged 60 to 75 who had recovered from COVID-19.

The sample holds one count of this clone. The V call is TRBV5-1, the J call TRBJ1-4; D may be TRBD1 (5 bases). V was cut by 0 bases and J by 8 bases, with 14 bases left in between. This CDR3 has 15 amino acids. CDR1 SGHRS and CDR2 YFSETQ come from the germline V gene. CDR3 loop: CASSLEPGGLEKLFF. The CDR3 bases are TGCGCCAGCAGCTTGGAGCCCGGGGGACTAGAAAAACTGTTTTTT. Together with reference TRBV5-1 and TRBJ1-4, the CDR3 gives the full variable domain: KAGVTQTPRYLIKTRGQQVTLSCSPISGHRSVSWYQQTPGQGLQFLFEYFSETQRNKGNFPGRFSGRQFSNSRSEMNVSTLELGDSALYLCASSLEPGGLEKLFFGSGTQLSVL.

The chain links TRBV10-2 to TRBJ2-7; 9 bases match TRBD1. Germline CDR1 reads WSHSY; CDR2 reads SAAADI. V shed 4 bases and J 7 bases; nucleotides not matched to a gene: 8. The CDR3 spans 14 residues. The CDR3, as DNA: TGCGCCAGCAGTGCCAACAGGGGGCTGGGGGAGCAGTACTTC. This encodes CASSANRGLGEQYF.

The gene calls are TRBV4-1 and TRBJ1-6, with 11 bases that match TRBD1. This CDR3 has 15 residues. Germline loops: CDR1 MGHRA, CDR2 YSYEKL. The trim removed 4 bases at V and 9 bases at J, leaving 5 bases unmatched. CDR3 DNA: TGCGCCAGCAGCCGAGGACAGGGGGCCGGTTCACCCCTCCACTTT. This encodes CASSRGQGAGSPLHF.

This chain joins TRBV18 and TRBJ2-7; weak D call: TRBD2 (6 bases). CDR1 and CDR2 (germline): KGHSH, LQKENI. V was cut by 3 bases and J by 7 bases, with 13 bases left in between. The CDR3 contains 13 residues. The CDR3 sequence is CASSPDYFGEQYF. The CDR3 nucleotides are TGTGCCAGCTCACCGGACTACTTCGGGGAGCAGTACTTC.

The chain has TRBV5-4 and TRBJ1-2, with D perhaps TRBD1 (6 bases). Germline values: CDR1 SGHNT, CDR2 YYREEE (reference sequence). The CDR3 loop spans 15 amino acids. V was pared by 0 bases and J by 5 bases, with 14 bases between. Here the CDR3 reads CASSLEGVGGYGYTF. In DNA form, the CDR3 reads TGTGCCAGCAGCTTGGAGGGGGTGGGGGGGTATGGCTACACCTTC.